The source of this T cell receptor beta chain is a study of human T cells and chemical hapten exposure. A remark on this clonotype: The antigen is unknown.

Specified time point: pre-sensitization, week 0. Treatment given: therapeutic diphenylcyclopropenone sensitization with weekly scalp DPC. Blood, whole and unfractionated, served as the source for total RNA extraction. Individual cDNA molecules each carried unique molecular identifiers attached by the library. How the authors handled the data: Sample TCR counts, which ranged from roughly 23,224 to 750,000, had a median of 95,638. TCRdb called the RACE reads again in MiXCR, with one record for every CDR3 protein. The V and J calls were not made by the authors but by TCRdb's processing. The sample has 150,000 to 200,000 distinct CDR3 sequences; under 35% are singletons. General study findings and limits: No change in TCRs above 1 in 1000 frequency was produced by DPC sensitization.

The CDR3 is made up of 16 amino acids. V gave up 2 bases and J gave up 7 bases, with 15 bases separating them. CDR1 MNHEY and CDR2 SMNVEV come from the germline V gene (reference sequence). This sequence originates from a woman in her thirties with alopecia areata. Some clones in this sample may be carry-over from other donors' samples. This sample comprised whole blood, obtained in connection with sensitization to the hapten diphenylcyclopropenone (DPC). The chain employs TRBV27 and TRBJ1-6, with D maybe TRBD1 (5 bases). CDR3 in DNA: TGTGCCAGCAGTTTAAGGTCCGGCAGGGCCAATTCACCCCTCCACTTT. Protein product: CASSLRSGRANSPLHF.